These 20 T cell receptor beta chains share one sample of origin, sequenced in a study of T cell responses to AZD1222 COVID-19 vaccine. Repertoires were generated with immunoSEQ multiplex PCR, while TCRdb's copy carries only in-frame clones and drops some. Among 150,000 to 180,000 clones listed, roughly nine tenths were seen once. Sequencing was performed on peripheral blood, taken on day 0 of MenACWY control vaccination. Every receptor here comes from an adult in good health.

V usage is TRBV20-1 and J usage is TRBJ1-1; no firm D call. V lost 1 base and J lost 7, with 7 bases in between. This CDR3 contains 11 residues. Germline CDR1 DFQATT, CDR2 SNEGSKA (reference sequence). CDR3 sequence (DNA): TGCAGTGCTAGAGGAGACGGTGAAGCTTTCTTT. Amino acids: CSARGDGEAFF.

J is TRBJ2-7 and V is TRBV19, with 14 nucleotides matching TRBD2. CDR1 and CDR2 from the germline V gene are LNHDA and SQIVND (reference sequence). The CDR3 sequence is 15 residues long. Losses at the gene ends were 5 bases for V and 4 bases for J; bases not matched to a gene: 4. CDR3 loop: CASSAGTSGSYEQYF. DNA for the CDR3: TGTGCCAGTAGTGCCGGGACTAGCGGGAGTTACGAGCAGTACTTC.

Of note for this clone: Other DNA variants within this sample encode the same CDR3. The V gene is TRBV5-1, the J gene TRBJ1-1, with 8 bases matching TRBD1. Germline loops: CDR1 SGHRS, CDR2 YFSETQ. The CDR3 has 14 amino acids. The trim removed 1 base at V and 4 bases at J, leaving 3 bases unmatched. CDR3 DNA: TGCGCCAGCAGCTTGATACAGGGGGGCACTGAAGCTTTCTTT. Amino acid sequence: CASSLIQGGTEAFF. Full variable domain (missing parts from reference TRBV5-1 and TRBJ1-1): KAGVTQTPRYLIKTRGQQVTLSCSPISGHRSVSWYQQTPGQGLQFLFEYFSETQRNKGNFPGRFSGRQFSNSRSEMNVSTLELGDSALYLCASSLIQGGTEAFFGQGTRLTVV.

The chain carries TRBV7-2 and TRBJ2-2, with a tentative D call TRBD2 (5 bases). This CDR3 is built from 15 residues. Germline V gene sequence: CDR1 SGHTA, CDR2 FQGNSA. The V end lost 1 base, the J end lost 6 bases, and 12 bases lay between the germline ends. CDR3 DNA sequence: TGTGCCAGCAGCTTAGAACTAGGTGATCCCGGGGAGCTGTTTTTT. This translates into CASSLELGDPGELFF.

The rearrangement links TRBV9 to TRBJ1-5; no clear D gene. CDR1 and CDR2 from the germline V gene are SGDLS and YYNGEE. CDR3 length: 13 amino acids. Trimming left V 4 bases short and J 0 bases short, with 5 bases between. The CDR3 region has the DNA TGTGCCAGCAGCAAAAATAGCAATCAGCCCCAGCATTTT. As protein: CASSKNSNQPQHF.

This clone came up a few times. The chain combines TRBV2 with TRBJ2-5; 9 positions match TRBD2. CDR1 is SNHLY, CDR2 FYNNEI, per germline. V gave up 2 bases and J gave up 1 base; unmatched junction bases: 11. There are 18 residues in the CDR3. The CDR3, as DNA: TGTGCCAGCAGTGAATTTAAAGGAGGACTAGCGTTCCAAGAGACCCAGTACTTC. Protein: CASSEFKGGLAFQETQYF.

The chain recombines TRBV5-1 with TRBJ2-2; D is perhaps TRBD1 (6 bases). The CDR3 has 15 residues. V shed 4 bases and J shed 0 bases, with 10 bases lying between them. Germline assignment: CDR1 SGHRS and CDR2 YFSETQ. CDR3 residues: CASSPGATNTGELFF. DNA of the CDR3: TGCGCCAGCAGCCCAGGGGCCACGAACACCGGGGAGCTGTTTTTT.

This clone was seen a handful of times. The chain uses TRBV4-2 and TRBJ1-3, with D hard to call. CDR3 length: 15 residues. Germline assignment: CDR1 LGHNA and CDR2 YNFKEQ. Trimming removed 1 base at V and 2 bases at J, with 9 bases between. The CDR3, as DNA: TGTGCCAGCAGCCAAGTCGACGGAGCTGGAAACACCATATATTTT. It translates to CASSQVDGAGNTIYF.

V gene TRBV4-2 combines with J gene TRBJ1-5, with D perhaps TRBD1 (6 bases). CDR1 is LGHNA, CDR2 YNFKEQ, per germline. This CDR3 contains 16 residues. V gave up 5 bases and J gave up 5 bases, with 19 bases separating them. The CDR3 loop reads CASSKSPGEPYQPQHF. The CDR3 DNA is TGTGCCAGCAGCAAAAGCCCAGGGGAGCCCTATCAGCCCCAGCATTTT.

The chain combines TRBV28 with TRBJ1-6; D may be TRBD1 (5 bases). This CDR3 has 16 residues. The germline V gene has CDR1 MDHEN and CDR2 SYDVKM. The V and J ends lost 1 base and 1 base respectively, with 8 bases between them. As DNA, the CDR3 is TGTGCCAGCAGTTTATCAAAGGGGTCCTATAATTCACCCCTCCACTTT. It yields the protein CASSLSKGSYNSPLHF.

The chain links TRBV7-2 to TRBJ1-4; the match to TRBD1 covers 7 bases. V lost 6 bases to trimming and J lost 4 bases; unmatched junction nucleotides: 11. The CDR3 consists of 16 residues. CDR1 and CDR2 from the germline V gene are SGHTA and FQGNSA. In DNA form, the CDR3 reads TGTGCCAGCAGACCGGGACAGTTCCTATTTAATGAAAAACTGTTTTTT. This encodes CASRPGQFLFNEKLFF.

In this sample, this clone turned up a few times. This chain joins TRBV6-1 and TRBJ1-2; 7 nucleotides line up with TRBD1. Trimming cost V 2 bases and J 4 bases; bases outside gene matches: 10. CDR1 is MNHNS, CDR2 SASEGT, per germline. This CDR3 region has 16 residues. CDR3 residues: CASSEMAGGEGYGYTF. CDR3 bases: TGTGCCAGCAGTGAAATGGCAGGGGGAGAAGGCTATGGCTACACCTTC.

The rearrangement links TRBV27 to TRBJ2-7; D uncertain. V was trimmed by 5 bases and J by 3 bases, leaving 5 bases between them. The CDR3 is 11 amino acids. Germline lookup yields CDR1 MNHEY and CDR2 SMNVEV (reference sequence). The CDR3 region has the DNA TGTGCCAGCAGTAACTACTACGAGCAGTACTTC. This encodes CASSNYYEQYF.

V is TRBV6-1 and J is TRBJ1-2; D possibly corresponds to TRBD1 (6 bases). The CDR3 is made up of 18 amino acids. The V and J ends lost 1 base and 2 bases respectively, with 20 bases between them. CDR1 is MNHNS, CDR2 SASEGT, per germline. The CDR3 reads CASSEVFVGQGNNYGYTF. The CDR3 bases are TGTGCCAGCAGTGAAGTTTTCGTGGGGCAGGGGAACAACTATGGCTACACCTTC.

The chain combines TRBV4-1 with TRBJ1-5; TRBD1 matches 7 bases. The V gene end was trimmed by 3 bases and the J gene end by 0 bases; junction bases not matched to a gene: 11. The germline CDR1 and CDR2 sequences are MGHRA and YSYEKL. This CDR3 region has 18 residues. CDR3 sequence: CASSQTFRDRDSNQPQHF. In DNA, the CDR3 is TGCGCCAGCAGCCAGACCTTCCGGGACAGAGATAGCAATCAGCCCCAGCATTTT.

This chain connects TRBV5-4 to TRBJ2-1; D is perhaps TRBD2 (6 bases). In germline, CDR1 is SGHNT, CDR2 YYREEE (reference sequence). CDR3 length: 14 residues. V dropped 5 bases and J dropped 4 bases, with 13 bases sitting between them. CDR3: CASRAGTAYNEQFF. CDR3 DNA: TGTGCCAGCAGAGCGGGTACGGCTTACAATGAGCAGTTCTTC. Combining the CDR3 with reference TRBV5-4 and TRBJ2-1 gives the whole variable domain ETGVTQSPTHLIKTRGQQVTLRCSSQSGHNTVSWYQQALGQGPQFIFQYYREEENGRGNFPPRFSGLQFPNYSSELNVNALELDDSALYLCASRAGTAYNEQFFGPGTRLTVL.

The V call is TRBV18, the J call TRBJ1-5; 8 nucleotides line up with TRBD1. Germline CDR1 is KGHSH and CDR2 is LQKENI. The CDR3 length is 14 residues. J lost 6 bases, V lost 5 bases, and 6 bases had no gene match. The CDR3 bases are TGTGCCAGCTCAACCCAGGGGGCAGGTCAGCCCCAGCATTTT. Translated: CASSTQGAGQPQHF.

This chain connects TRBV19 to TRBJ2-7, with 8 positions matching TRBD1. The CDR3 runs 13 residues. Germline-derived CDR1 and CDR2 are LNHDA and SQIVND (reference sequence). V trimming: 6 bases; J trimming: 5 bases; junction bases outside the gene matches: 6. This chain's CDR3 is CASSRTGSNEQYF. The CDR3 DNA is TGTGCCAGTAGCCGGACAGGGTCCAACGAGCAGTACTTC.

The chain joins TRBV28 to TRBJ1-2, with TRBD1 as a possible D gene (5 bases). Deletions cut 4 bases from V and 3 bases from J, with 21 bases between. The CDR3 spans 17 residues. Germline CDR1 MDHEN, CDR2 SYDVKM. The chain's CDR3 is CASSSTGHLRTHYGYTF. The CDR3 DNA is TGTGCCAGCAGTTCGACTGGACACCTGAGGACCCACTATGGCTACACCTTC.

This clone was detected only a few times. The chain has TRBV30 and TRBJ1-2, with 9 bases aligning to TRBD1. The J segment lost 7 bases and the V segment lost 2 bases, leaving 11 bases of the junction unmatched. The CDR3 runs 15 residues. Looked up from germline, CDR1 is GTSNPN and CDR2 is SVGIG (reference sequence). Here the CDR3 reads CAWSLTGGGGGGYTF. CDR3 coding DNA: TGTGCCTGGAGTTTAACAGGGGGCGGAGGAGGTGGCTACACCTTC.